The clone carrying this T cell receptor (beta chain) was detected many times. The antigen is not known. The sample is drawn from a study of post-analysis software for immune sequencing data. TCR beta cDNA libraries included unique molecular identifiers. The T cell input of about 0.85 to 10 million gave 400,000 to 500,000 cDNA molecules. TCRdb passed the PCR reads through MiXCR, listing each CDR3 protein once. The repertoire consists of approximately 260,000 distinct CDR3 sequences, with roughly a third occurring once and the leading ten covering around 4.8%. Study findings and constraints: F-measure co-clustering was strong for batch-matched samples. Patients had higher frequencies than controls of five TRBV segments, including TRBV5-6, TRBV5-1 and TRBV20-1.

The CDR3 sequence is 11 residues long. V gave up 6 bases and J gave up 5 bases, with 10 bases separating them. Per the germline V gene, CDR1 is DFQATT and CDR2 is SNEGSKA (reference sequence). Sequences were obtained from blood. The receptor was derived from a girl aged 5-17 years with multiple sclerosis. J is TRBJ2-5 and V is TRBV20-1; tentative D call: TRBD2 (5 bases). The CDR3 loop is CSASGFETQYF. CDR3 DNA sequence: TGCAGTGCATCGGGGTTCGAGACCCAGTACTTC.